This T cell receptor beta chain was captured by sequencing in a study of blood T cell repertoires in COVID-19. Per the original methods: Reference gene primer amplification gave nucleated cell count estimates. Using immunoSEQ multiplex PCR, the repertoire was profiled, and TCRdb retains in-frame clones only, with some absent. V, J and clone size are those of that table, while D and trimming were read from the DNA. The sample holds about 160,000 clones; around 87% are singletons and the top ten take roughly 0.53%. Germline loops: CDR1 SGHTA, CDR2 FQGNSA. The V and J ends lost 5 bases and 6 bases, in that order; junction bases with no gene match: 11. The CDR3 is 16 amino acids.

Input material: peripheral blood. This TCR was recovered from a man in his sixties with COVID-19, enrolled during active disease. The chain carries TRBV7-2 and TRBJ2-2; 8 nucleotides match TRBD2. CDR3 protein: CASSVSSGQSAGELFF. In nucleotides, the CDR3 is TGTGCCAGCAGCGTATCTAGCGGGCAGTCCGCCGGGGAGCTGTTTTTT.